What follows describes a single T cell receptor beta chain. This CDR3 is built from 14 residues. J lost 6 bases, V lost 3 bases, and 5 bases had no gene match. Germline V gene sequence: CDR1 MGHDK, CDR2 SYGVNS. These data come from a study of blood T cell repertoires in COVID-19. Across the study: Sites in the United States, Italy and Spain provided acute and convalescent COVID-19 samples. In each case, the material was cDNA or gDNA derived from T cells, B-cell-depleted T cells, or PBMCs.

In the source study's methods: Using reference gene primer amplification, nucleated cell counts were estimated. Repertoires were generated with immunoSEQ multiplex PCR, while TCRdb's copy carries only in-frame clones and drops some. V and J calls and clone size are as listed in that table; D and trimming were resolved from the DNA. The repertoire consists of more than 95,000 clones, with roughly nine tenths occurring once and the leading ten covering 5% to 6.5%. This TCR derives from a human donor in a cohort sampled during active COVID-19. The source material was peripheral blood. The J gene is TRBJ2-7, the V gene TRBV25-1, with 10 positions matching TRBD1. CDR3 in DNA: TGTGCCAGCAGTGAGGGACAGGGGCGACGCGAGCAGTACTTC. Its translation is CASSEGQGRREQYF.